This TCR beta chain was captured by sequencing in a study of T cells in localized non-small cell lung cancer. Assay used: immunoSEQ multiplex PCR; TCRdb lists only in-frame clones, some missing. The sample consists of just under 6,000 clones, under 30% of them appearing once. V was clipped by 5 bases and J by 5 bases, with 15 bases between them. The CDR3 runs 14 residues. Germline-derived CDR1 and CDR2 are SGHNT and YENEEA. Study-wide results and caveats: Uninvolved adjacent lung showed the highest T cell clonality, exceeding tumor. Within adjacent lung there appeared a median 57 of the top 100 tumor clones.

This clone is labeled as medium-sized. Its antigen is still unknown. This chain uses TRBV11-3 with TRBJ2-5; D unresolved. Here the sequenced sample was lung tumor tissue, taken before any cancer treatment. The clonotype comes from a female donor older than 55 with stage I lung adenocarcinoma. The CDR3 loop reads CASSPDPTFETQYF. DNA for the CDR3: TGTGCCAGCAGCCCCGACCCCACCTTCGAGACCCAGTACTTC. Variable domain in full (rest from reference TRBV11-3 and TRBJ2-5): EAGVVQSPRYKIIEKKQPVAFWCNPISGHNTLYWYLQNLGQGPELLIRYENEEAVDDSQLPKDRFSAERLKGVDSTLKIQPAELGDSAVYLCASSPDPTFETQYFGPGTRLLVL.